The 27 T cell receptor beta chains below come from one sample, sequenced in a study of T cells after posttransplantation cyclophosphamide listed by TCRdb under 2016. The library was generated by the immunoSEQ multiplex PCR assay. The clones in this table, taken by TCRdb from immuneACCESS, are in-frame only. Not every clone is retained; where verified, under half of the shortfall comes from an unresolved V gene, and the cause of the rest is unknown. This sample gives more than 20,000 clones in total; about 76% of them show up just once. 0.65% to 0.75% of the sample goes to the ten largest clones. The material sequenced was memory CD4+ T cells sorted from PBMCs. All receptors derive from a woman aged 60-75 years in good health, CMV-negative, and a related stem cell transplant donor.

Only a few counts were recorded for this clone. V gene TRBV10-3 combines with J gene TRBJ1-1; 8 bases fit TRBD1. The length of the CDR3 is 15 residues. V gave up 6 bases and J gave up 1 base; unmatched junction bases: 7. The germline V gene encodes CDR1 ENHRY and CDR2 SYGVKD. This chain's CDR3 is CAIRRGDRGNTEAFF. The CDR3 DNA follows: TGTGCCATCAGGAGGGGTGACAGGGGGAACACTGAAGCTTTCTTT.

The chain joins TRBV4-2 to TRBJ1-1; 8 bases fit TRBD1. Germline CDR1 and CDR2: LGHNA and YNFKEQ. V lost 2 bases, J lost 4 bases, and 3 bases stayed unmatched. The CDR3 has 14 residues. This CDR3 is CASSQHTGGTEAFF. The CDR3 coding sequence is TGTGCCAGCAGCCAACATACAGGGGGCACTGAAGCTTTCTTT.

V and J are TRBV27 and TRBJ2-7, with 8 positions matching TRBD2. This CDR3 has 15 residues. Looked up from germline, CDR1 is MNHEY and CDR2 is SMNVEV (reference sequence). After removal of 5 bases from V and 3 bases from J, the junction contained 9 bases not matched to a gene. The CDR3 sequence: CASSLKGTRSYEQYF. The CDR3 DNA sequence: TGTGCCAGCAGTCTTAAGGGGACTAGAAGCTACGAGCAGTACTTC.

The genes are TRBV7-3 and TRBJ2-7; 9 nucleotides line up with TRBD1. The CDR3 contains 15 residues. V shed 5 bases, J shed 0 bases, and the junction held 5 bases outside the gene matches. Germline loops: CDR1 SGHTA, CDR2 FQGTGA. CDR3 sequence (DNA): TGTGCCAGCAGCATTGACAGGGGGTCCTCCTACGAGCAGTACTTC. This sequence encodes CASSIDRGSSYEQYF.

J is TRBJ1-2 and V is TRBV28; TRBD1 aligns across 9 bases. V shed 5 bases and J 6 bases; nucleotides not matched to a gene: 7. Germline V gene sequence: CDR1 MDHEN, CDR2 SYDVKM. The CDR3 runs to 14 residues. This CDR3 reads CASSPGQGTDGYTF. The DNA for the CDR3 is TGTGCCAGCAGTCCTGGACAGGGGACTGATGGCTACACCTTC.

The rearrangement joins TRBV5-5 to TRBJ2-6, with 9 positions matching TRBD1. Germline CDR1 is SGHKS and CDR2 is YYEKEE (reference sequence). J was trimmed by 2 bases and V by 0 bases; bases with no gene match: 0. There are 16 residues in the CDR3. Here the CDR3 reads CASSLGQGAGANVLTF. CDR3 nucleotides: TGTGCCAGCAGCTTGGGACAGGGGGCTGGGGCCAACGTCCTGACTTTC.

The chain uses TRBV11-2 and TRBJ1-1; D is perhaps TRBD1 (5 bases). Trimming pared 3 bases from V and 6 bases from J, leaving 8 bases between. Germline values: CDR1 SGHAT, CDR2 FQNNGV. The CDR3 is 12 amino acids. DNA for the CDR3: TGTGCCAGCAGCTTGGGCAGGGCTGAAGCTTTCTTT. It is translated as CASSLGRAEAFF.

V and J are TRBV7-2 and TRBJ2-3; 11 positions agree with TRBD2. The CDR3 is 15 residues long. CDR1 is SGHTA and CDR2 is FQGNSA in the germline V gene. Trimming took 2 bases from V and 5 from J; bases not matched to a gene: 3. The CDR3 sequence is CASSLSLAGGDTQYF. Here the CDR3 DNA reads TGTGCCAGCAGCTTAAGTCTAGCGGGAGGAGATACGCAGTATTTT. The full variable domain, in which reference TRBV7-2 and TRBJ2-3 provide the parts outside the CDR3, is GAGVSQSPSNKVTEKGKDVELRCDPISGHTALYWYRQSLGQGLEFLIYFQGNSAPDKSGLPSDRFSAERTGGSVSTLTIQRTQQEDSAVYLCASSLSLAGGDTQYFGPGTRLTVL.

The chain recombines TRBV6-5 with TRBJ1-2; the match to TRBD1 covers 8 bases. Trimming took 6 bases from V and 2 from J; bases not matched to a gene: 8. CDR1 MNHEY and CDR2 SVGAGI come from the germline V gene. The CDR3 has 15 amino acids. The CDR3 bases are TGTGCCAGCAGCCGGGGACAGGTGTTCAACTATGGCTACACCTTC. This codes for CASSRGQVFNYGYTF.

The rearrangement joins TRBV29-1 to TRBJ2-3; no definite D call. The CDR3 consists of 14 residues. The V and J ends lost 0 bases and 3 bases respectively, with 10 bases between them. Germline CDR1 is SQVTM and CDR2 is ANQGSEA. The CDR3, as DNA: TGCAGCGTTGAAGAAATCGTCTTTACAGATACGCAGTATTTT. Its translation: CSVEEIVFTDTQYF.

The J gene is TRBJ1-2, the V gene TRBV29-1, with D tentatively TRBD1 (6 bases). CDR1 is SQVTM and CDR2 is ANQGSEA in the germline V gene. Trimming left V 7 bases short and J 3 bases short, with 12 bases between. This CDR3 contains 12 residues. The CDR3 protein is CSAPQGDYGYTF. The CDR3 region has the DNA TGCAGCGCCCCACAGGGAGACTATGGCTACACCTTC.

The J gene is TRBJ1-3, the V gene TRBV7-2; 9 nucleotides line up with TRBD1. This CDR3 region has 17 residues. CDR1 and CDR2 from the germline V gene are SGHTA and FQGNSA. J lost 4 bases, V lost 1 base, and 8 bases had no gene match. Here the CDR3 DNA reads TGTGCCAGCAGCTTAGGGACGGGACAGGGTTACGGAAACACCATATATTTT. It specifies CASSLGTGQGYGNTIYF.

Only one count was recorded for this clone. This rearrangement joins TRBV5-4 to TRBJ2-7; 16 positions agree with TRBD2. V lost 3 bases and J lost 7; bases outside the gene matches: 7. Germline V gene lookup returns CDR1 SGHNT and CDR2 YYREEE (reference sequence). This CDR3 has 16 residues. The CDR3 nucleotides read TGTGCCAGCAGCTCCGGTGGGACTAGCGGGAGGGGTGAGCAGTACTTC. It yields the protein CASSSGGTSGRGEQYF. The full variable domain, with the rest looked up from reference TRBV5-4 and TRBJ2-7, is ETGVTQSPTHLIKTRGQQVTLRCSSQSGHNTVSWYQQALGQGPQFIFQYYREEENGRGNFPPRFSGLQFPNYSSELNVNALELDDSALYLCASSSGGTSGRGEQYFGPGTRLTVT.

V and J are TRBV27 and TRBJ2-7, with 7 bases identical to TRBD2. Germline CDR1 reads MNHEY; CDR2 reads SMNVEV (reference sequence). The V gene end was trimmed by 9 bases and the J gene end by 3 bases; junction bases not matched to a gene: 11. The CDR3 contains 14 residues. The CDR3 DNA follows: TGTGCCAGTTGTCCGGGAGGCAGATTCTACGAGCAGTACTTC. Protein: CASCPGGRFYEQYF.

This chain links TRBV29-1 with TRBJ1-2; 7 nucleotides agree with TRBD1. J lost 0 bases, V lost 6 bases, and 4 bases had no gene match. Germline loops: CDR1 SQVTM, CDR2 ANQGSEA. The CDR3 contains 13 residues. The CDR3 DNA reads as TGCAGCGTCTACGACAGGGCTAACTATGGCTACACCTTC. Residues: CSVYDRANYGYTF.

The chain joins TRBV5-1 to TRBJ2-7; TRBD1 aligns across 7 bases. Trimming removed 4 bases from V and 5 bases from J; junction bases left unmatched: 9. The CDR3 runs to 14 residues. Germline-derived CDR1 and CDR2 are SGHRS and YFSETQ. In DNA, the CDR3 is TGCGCCAGCAGCCCGACAGGGTCTTACAACGAGCAGTACTTC. Translation: CASSPTGSYNEQYF.

This clone was observed a handful of times. The chain recombines TRBV6-1 with TRBJ2-7, with 7 nucleotides matching TRBD2. The trim removed 3 bases at V and 5 bases at J, leaving 13 bases unmatched. Germline V gene sequence: CDR1 MNHNS, CDR2 SASEGT. The CDR3 length is 16 residues. The CDR3 DNA follows: TGTGCCAGCAGTGATCAAGGAGCGGGAAGAATTCACGAGCAGTACTTC. This sequence encodes CASSDQGAGRIHEQYF.

This clone appeared a single time. The chain links TRBV7-9 to TRBJ1-4; 8 nucleotides align to TRBD1. Germline CDR1 reads SEHNR; CDR2 reads FQNEAQ (reference sequence). V lost 7 bases to trimming and J lost 4 bases; unmatched junction nucleotides: 5. This CDR3 comprises 14 residues. The DNA of the CDR3 is TGTGCCAGCACCCTACAGGGGGGTAATGAAAAACTGTTTTTT. Its translation: CASTLQGGNEKLFF.

The CDR3 here is CASSPGRDRGPLGYTF. The DNA of the CDR3 is TGTGCCAGCAGCCCAGGGAGGGACAGGGGGCCTCTGGGCTACACCTTC. The rearrangement uses TRBV11-2 and TRBJ1-2; TRBD1 aligns across 12 bases. CDR3 length: 16 residues. The germline V gene has CDR1 SGHAT and CDR2 FQNNGV. After removal of 5 bases from V and 8 bases from J, the junction contained 12 bases not matched to a gene. The variable domain in full, completed from reference TRBV11-2 and TRBJ1-2, reads EAGVAQSPRYKIIEKRQSVAFWCNPISGHATLYWYQQILGQGPKLLIQFQNNGVVDDSQLPKDRFSAERLKGVDSTLKIQPAKLEDSAVYLCASSPGRDRGPLGYTFGSGTRLTVV.

This clone was found once. CDR3 region: CAWRTSATYEQYF. In DNA form, the CDR3 reads TGTGCCTGGAGGACTAGCGCTACCTACGAGCAGTACTTC. The V and J genes are TRBV30 and TRBJ2-7, with 8 bases matching TRBD2. The J segment lost 2 bases and the V segment lost 3 bases, leaving 3 bases of the junction unmatched. CDR3 length equals 13 residues. From germline, CDR1 is GTSNPN and CDR2 SVGIG (reference sequence).

The genes are TRBV7-2 and TRBJ2-5; 9 bases fit TRBD2. This CDR3 contains 17 residues. Germline trimming cut 4 bases from V and 5 bases from J; bases unmatched to any gene: 14. Germline V gives CDR1 SGHTA, CDR2 FQGNSA. The DNA for the CDR3 is TGTGCCAGCAGCTCCCGGGGGCGGGGGGGCTTCGGCGAGACCCAGTACTTC. Translating gives CASSSRGRGGFGETQYF.

This chain connects TRBV7-9 to TRBJ2-1, with D possibly being TRBD2 (5 bases). This CDR3 contains 14 residues. CDR1 and CDR2 (germline): SEHNR, FQNEAQ (reference sequence). The germline V and J ends were trimmed by 4 bases and 0 bases, with 7 bases remaining between them. The CDR3 protein is CASSSSGSYNEQFF. DNA of the CDR3: TGTGCCAGCAGCTCGAGCGGCTCCTACAATGAGCAGTTCTTC.

This sequence joins TRBV19 and TRBJ2-3; unclear D gene. V lost 4 bases and J 2 bases, leaving 7 bases between the germline ends. This CDR3 region has 13 residues. The V gene's germline CDR1 is LNHDA and CDR2 SQIVND (reference sequence). CDR3 sequence: CASSKPFTDTQYF. DNA for the CDR3: TGTGCCAGTAGTAAGCCTTTCACAGATACGCAGTATTTT.

The chain links TRBV7-9 to TRBJ2-5; D not resolved. V lost 5 bases and J lost 1, with 11 bases in between. Germline V lookup: CDR1 SEHNR, CDR2 FQNEAQ (reference sequence). CDR3 size: 14 residues. The DNA of the CDR3 is TGTGCCAGCAGCGAGTCCCTACTCCAAGAGACCCAGTACTTC. Translation gives CASSESLLQETQYF. The variable domain in full, completed from reference TRBV7-9 and TRBJ2-5, reads DTGVSQNPRHKITKRGQNVTFRCDPISEHNRLYWYRQTLGQGPEFLTYFQNEAQLEKSRLLSDRFSAERPKGSFSTLEIQRTEQGDSAMYLCASSESLLQETQYFGPGTRLLVL.

The chain links TRBV18 to TRBJ2-7; D is ambiguous. CDR1 and CDR2 from the germline V gene are KGHSH and LQKENI. This CDR3 has 13 amino acids. V lost 3 bases and J lost 7, with 13 bases in between. CDR3 in DNA: TGTGCCAGCTCACCCTCCGACTTGAGGGAGCAGTACTTC. Its protein is CASSPSDLREQYF. Supplemented by reference TRBV18 and TRBJ2-7, the full variable domain reads NAGVMQNPRHLVRRRGQEARLRCSPMKGHSHVYWYRQLPEEGLKFMVYLQKENIIDESGMPKERFSAEFPKEGPSILRIQQVVRGDSAAYFCASSPSDLREQYFGPGTRLTVT.

The gene calls are TRBV19 and TRBJ1-3; D is perhaps TRBD1 (6 bases). The germline V and J ends were trimmed by 5 bases and 0 bases, with 14 bases remaining between them. The CDR3 contains 16 residues. Germline CDR1 reads LNHDA; CDR2 reads SQIVND (reference sequence). CDR3 sequence reads: CASSPGGALSGNTIYF. CDR3 bases: TGTGCCAGTAGTCCCGGGGGGGCTCTCTCTGGAAACACCATATATTTT.

The V call is TRBV6-1, the J call TRBJ1-5, with 10 bases aligning to TRBD1. Losses at the gene ends were 2 bases for V and 0 bases for J; bases not matched to a gene: 1. This CDR3 region has 16 residues. Germline V gives CDR1 MNHNS, CDR2 SASEGT. CDR3 DNA: TGTGCCAGCAGTGAATGGGACAGGGGTAGCAATCAGCCCCAGCATTTT. Translating it yields CASSEWDRGSNQPQHF.